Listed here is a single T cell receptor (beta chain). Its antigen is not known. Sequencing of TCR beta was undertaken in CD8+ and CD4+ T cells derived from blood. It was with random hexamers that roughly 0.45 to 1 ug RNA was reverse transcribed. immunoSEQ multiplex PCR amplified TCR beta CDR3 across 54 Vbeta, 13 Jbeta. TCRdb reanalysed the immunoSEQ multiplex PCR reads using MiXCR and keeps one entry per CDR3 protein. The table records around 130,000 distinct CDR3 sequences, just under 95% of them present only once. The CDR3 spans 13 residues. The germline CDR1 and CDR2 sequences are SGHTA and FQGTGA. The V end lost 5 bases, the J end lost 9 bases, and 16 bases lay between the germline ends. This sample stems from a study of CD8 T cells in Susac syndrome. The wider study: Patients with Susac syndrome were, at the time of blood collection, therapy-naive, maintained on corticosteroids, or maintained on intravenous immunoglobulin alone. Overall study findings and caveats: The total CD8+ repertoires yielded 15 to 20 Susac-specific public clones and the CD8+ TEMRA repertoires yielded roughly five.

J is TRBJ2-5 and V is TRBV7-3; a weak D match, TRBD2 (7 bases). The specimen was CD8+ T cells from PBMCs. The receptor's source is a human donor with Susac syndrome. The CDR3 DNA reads TGTGCCAGCAGCCCTGGGGGCGGGAGAGCCCAGTACTTC. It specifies CASSPGGGRAQYF.